This TCR beta chain is drawn from a study of early T cells in non-severe SARS-CoV-2 infection. Study details: The input, bulk RNA from unsorted whole blood, was sequenced, and chains were unpaired.

Researchers attached unique molecular identifiers to individual cDNA molecules. TCRdb itself ran the 5' RACE reads through MiXCR, one entry per CDR3 protein. The sample has approximately 44,000 distinct CDR3 sequences; 12% are singletons. Deletions cut 4 bases from V and 0 bases from J, with 10 bases between. Looked up from germline, CDR1 is SQVTM and CDR2 is ANQGSEA. The CDR3 spans 14 residues. This clonotype was observed a handful of times. The sequencing input was whole blood. The V call is TRBV29-1, the J call TRBJ1-3; D is uncertain. This TCR derives from an adult who was a healthcare worker with PCR-confirmed SARS-CoV-2 infection or an uninfected control (not recorded which). The CDR3 DNA reads as TGCAGCGTTGTCCGACCACCCTCTGGAAACACCATATATTTT. Translating it yields CSVVRPPSGNTIYF. The full variable domain, in which reference TRBV29-1 and TRBJ1-3 provide the parts outside the CDR3, is SAVISQKPSRDICQRGTSLTIQCQVDSQVTMMFWYRQQPGQSLTLIATANQGSEATYESGFVIDKFPISRPNLTFSTLTVSNMSPEDSSIYLCSVVRPPSGNTIYFGEGSWLTVV.